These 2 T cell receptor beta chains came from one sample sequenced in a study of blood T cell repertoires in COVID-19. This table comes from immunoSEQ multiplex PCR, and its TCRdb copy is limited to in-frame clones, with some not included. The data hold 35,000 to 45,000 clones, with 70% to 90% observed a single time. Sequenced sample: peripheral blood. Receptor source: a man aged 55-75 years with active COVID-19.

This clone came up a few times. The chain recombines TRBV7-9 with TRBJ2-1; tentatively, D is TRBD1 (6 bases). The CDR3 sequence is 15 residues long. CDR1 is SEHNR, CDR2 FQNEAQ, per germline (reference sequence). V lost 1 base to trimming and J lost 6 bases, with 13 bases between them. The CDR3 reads CASSLVGPRGNEQFF. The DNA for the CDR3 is TGTGCCAGCAGCTTAGTAGGCCCCAGGGGCAATGAGCAGTTCTTC.

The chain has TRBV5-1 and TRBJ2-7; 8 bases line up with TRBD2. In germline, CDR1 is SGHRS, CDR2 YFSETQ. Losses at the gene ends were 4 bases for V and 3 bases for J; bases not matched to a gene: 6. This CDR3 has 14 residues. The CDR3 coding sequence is TGCGCCAGCAGCCCCCTTAGCGGGAACTACGAGCAGTACTTC. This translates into CASSPLSGNYEQYF.